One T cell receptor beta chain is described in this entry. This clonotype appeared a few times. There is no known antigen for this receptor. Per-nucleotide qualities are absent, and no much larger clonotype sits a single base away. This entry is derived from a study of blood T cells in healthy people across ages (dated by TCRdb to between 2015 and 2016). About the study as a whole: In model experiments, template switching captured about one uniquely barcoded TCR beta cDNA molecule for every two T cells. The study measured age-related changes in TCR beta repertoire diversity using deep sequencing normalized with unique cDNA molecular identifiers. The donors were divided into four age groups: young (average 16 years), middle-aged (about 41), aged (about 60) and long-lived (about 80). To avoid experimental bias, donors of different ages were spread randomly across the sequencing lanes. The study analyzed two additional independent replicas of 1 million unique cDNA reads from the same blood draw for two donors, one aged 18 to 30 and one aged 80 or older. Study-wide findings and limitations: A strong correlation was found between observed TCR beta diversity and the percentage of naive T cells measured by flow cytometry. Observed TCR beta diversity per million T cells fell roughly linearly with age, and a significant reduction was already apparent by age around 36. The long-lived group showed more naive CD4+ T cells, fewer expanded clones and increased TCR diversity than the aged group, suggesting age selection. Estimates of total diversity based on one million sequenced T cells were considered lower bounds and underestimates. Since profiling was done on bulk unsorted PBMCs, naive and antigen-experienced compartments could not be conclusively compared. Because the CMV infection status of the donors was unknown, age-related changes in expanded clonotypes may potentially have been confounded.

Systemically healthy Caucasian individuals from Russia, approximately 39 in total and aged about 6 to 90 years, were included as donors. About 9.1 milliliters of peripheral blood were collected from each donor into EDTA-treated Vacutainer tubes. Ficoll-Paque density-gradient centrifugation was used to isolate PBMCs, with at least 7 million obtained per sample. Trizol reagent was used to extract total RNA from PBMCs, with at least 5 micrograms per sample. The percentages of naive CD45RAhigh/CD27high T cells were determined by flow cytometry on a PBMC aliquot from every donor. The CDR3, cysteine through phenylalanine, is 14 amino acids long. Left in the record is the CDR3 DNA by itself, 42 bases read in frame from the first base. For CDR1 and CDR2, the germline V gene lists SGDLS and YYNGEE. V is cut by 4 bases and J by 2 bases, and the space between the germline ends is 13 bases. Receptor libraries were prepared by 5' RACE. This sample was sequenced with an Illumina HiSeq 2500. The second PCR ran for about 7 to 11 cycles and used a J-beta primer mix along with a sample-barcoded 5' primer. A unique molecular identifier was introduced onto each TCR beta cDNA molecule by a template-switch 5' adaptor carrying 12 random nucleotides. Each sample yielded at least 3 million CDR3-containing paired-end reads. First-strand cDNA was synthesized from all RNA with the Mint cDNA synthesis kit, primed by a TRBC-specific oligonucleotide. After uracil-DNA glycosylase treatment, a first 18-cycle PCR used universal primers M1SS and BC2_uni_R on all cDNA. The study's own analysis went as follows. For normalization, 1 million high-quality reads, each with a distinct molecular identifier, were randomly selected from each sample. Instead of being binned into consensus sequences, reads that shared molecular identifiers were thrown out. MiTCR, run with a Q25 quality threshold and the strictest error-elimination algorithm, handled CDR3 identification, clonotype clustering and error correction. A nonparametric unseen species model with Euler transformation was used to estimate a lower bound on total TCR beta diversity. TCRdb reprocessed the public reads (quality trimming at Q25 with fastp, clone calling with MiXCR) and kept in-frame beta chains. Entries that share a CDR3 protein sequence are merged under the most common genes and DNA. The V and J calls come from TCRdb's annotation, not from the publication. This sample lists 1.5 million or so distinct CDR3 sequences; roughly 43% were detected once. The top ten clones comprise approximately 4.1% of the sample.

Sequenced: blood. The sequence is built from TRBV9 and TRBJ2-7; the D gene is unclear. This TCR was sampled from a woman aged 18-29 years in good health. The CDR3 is CASSPSLIPYEQYF. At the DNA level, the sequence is TGTGCCAGCAGCCCAAGCCTGATCCCCTACGAGCAGTACTTC.